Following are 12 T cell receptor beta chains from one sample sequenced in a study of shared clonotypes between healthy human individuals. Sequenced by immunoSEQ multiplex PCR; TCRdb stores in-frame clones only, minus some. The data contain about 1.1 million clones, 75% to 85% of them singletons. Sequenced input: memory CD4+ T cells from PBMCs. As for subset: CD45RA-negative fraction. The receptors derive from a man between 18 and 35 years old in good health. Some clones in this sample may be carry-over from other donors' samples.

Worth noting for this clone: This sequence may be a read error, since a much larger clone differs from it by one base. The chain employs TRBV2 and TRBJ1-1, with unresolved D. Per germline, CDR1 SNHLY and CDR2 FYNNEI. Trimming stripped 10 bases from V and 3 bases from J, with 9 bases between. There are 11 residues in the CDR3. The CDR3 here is CANAYDTEAFF. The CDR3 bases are TGTGCCAACGCCTATGACACTGAAGCTTTCTTT.

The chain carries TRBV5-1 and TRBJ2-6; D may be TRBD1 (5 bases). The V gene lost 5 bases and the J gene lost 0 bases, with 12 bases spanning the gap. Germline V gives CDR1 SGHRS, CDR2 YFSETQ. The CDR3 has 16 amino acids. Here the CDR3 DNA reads TGCGCCAGCAGTCCACCACAGGCCTCTGGGGCCAACGTCCTGACTTTC. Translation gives CASSPPQASGANVLTF.

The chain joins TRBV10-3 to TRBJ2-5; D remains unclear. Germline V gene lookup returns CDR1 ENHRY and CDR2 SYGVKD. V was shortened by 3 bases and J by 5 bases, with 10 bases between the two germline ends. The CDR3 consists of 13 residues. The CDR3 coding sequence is TGTGCCATCAGTGACCCCTTGGGTGAGACCCAGTACTTC. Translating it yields CAISDPLGETQYF.

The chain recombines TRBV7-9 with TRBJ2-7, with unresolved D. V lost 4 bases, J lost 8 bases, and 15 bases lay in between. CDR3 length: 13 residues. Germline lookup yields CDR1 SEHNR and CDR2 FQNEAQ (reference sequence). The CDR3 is CASSSPPIRKQYF. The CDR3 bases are TGTGCCAGCAGCTCTCCTCCTATACGGAAGCAGTACTTC. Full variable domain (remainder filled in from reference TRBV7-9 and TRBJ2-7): DTGVSQNPRHKITKRGQNVTFRCDPISEHNRLYWYRQTLGQGPEFLTYFQNEAQLEKSRLLSDRFSAERPKGSFSTLEIQRTEQGDSAMYLCASSSPPIRKQYFGPGTRLTVT.

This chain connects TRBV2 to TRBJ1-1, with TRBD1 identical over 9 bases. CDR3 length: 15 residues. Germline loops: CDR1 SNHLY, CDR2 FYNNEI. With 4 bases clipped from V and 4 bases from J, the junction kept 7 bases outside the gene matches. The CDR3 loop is CASSGPGTGITEAFF. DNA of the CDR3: TGTGCCAGCAGTGGCCCTGGGACAGGGATCACTGAAGCTTTCTTT.

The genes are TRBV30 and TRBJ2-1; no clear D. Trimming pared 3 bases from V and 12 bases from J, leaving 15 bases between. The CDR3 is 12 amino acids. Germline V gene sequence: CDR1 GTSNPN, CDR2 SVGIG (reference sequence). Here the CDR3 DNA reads TGTGCCTGGAGCTCGGTCTACGCTGGGCAGTTCTTC. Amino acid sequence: CAWSSVYAGQFF.

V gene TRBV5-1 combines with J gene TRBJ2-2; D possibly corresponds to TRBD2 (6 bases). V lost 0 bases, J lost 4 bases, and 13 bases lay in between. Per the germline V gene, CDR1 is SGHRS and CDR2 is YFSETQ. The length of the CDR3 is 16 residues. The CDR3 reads CASSLGVGRGTGELFF. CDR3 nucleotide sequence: TGCGCCAGCAGCTTGGGGGTCGGGAGAGGCACCGGGGAGCTGTTTTTT.

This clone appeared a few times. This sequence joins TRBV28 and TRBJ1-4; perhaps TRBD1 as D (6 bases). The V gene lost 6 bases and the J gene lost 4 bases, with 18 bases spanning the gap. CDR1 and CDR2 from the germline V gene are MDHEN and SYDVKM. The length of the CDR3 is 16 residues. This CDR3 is CASSVLRQAINEKLFF. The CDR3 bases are TGTGCCAGCAGCGTTCTTCGACAGGCGATTAATGAAAAACTGTTTTTT.

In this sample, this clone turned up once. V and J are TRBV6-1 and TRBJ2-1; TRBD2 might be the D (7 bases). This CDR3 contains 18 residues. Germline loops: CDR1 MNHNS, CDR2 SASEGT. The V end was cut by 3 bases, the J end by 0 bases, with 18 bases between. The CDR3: CASSDWGLADSSYNEQFF. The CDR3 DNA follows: TGTGCCAGCAGTGACTGGGGTCTAGCGGACAGCTCCTACAATGAGCAGTTCTTC.

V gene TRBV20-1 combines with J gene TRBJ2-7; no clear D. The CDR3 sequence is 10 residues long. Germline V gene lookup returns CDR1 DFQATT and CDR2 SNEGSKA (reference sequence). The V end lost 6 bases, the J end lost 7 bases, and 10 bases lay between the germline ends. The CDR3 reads CSAAFGEQYF. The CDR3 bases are TGCAGTGCCGCCTTTGGGGAGCAGTACTTC.

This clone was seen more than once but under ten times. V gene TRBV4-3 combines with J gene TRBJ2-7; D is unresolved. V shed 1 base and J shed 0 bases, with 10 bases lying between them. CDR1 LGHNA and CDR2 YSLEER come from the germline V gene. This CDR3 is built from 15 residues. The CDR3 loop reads CASSQVPGYSYEQYF. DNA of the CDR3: TGCGCCAGCAGCCAAGTGCCGGGTTACTCCTACGAGCAGTACTTC.

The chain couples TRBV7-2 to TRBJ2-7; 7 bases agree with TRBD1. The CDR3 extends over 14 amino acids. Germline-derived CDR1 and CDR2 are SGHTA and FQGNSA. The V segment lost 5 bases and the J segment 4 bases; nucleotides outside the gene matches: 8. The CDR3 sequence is CASSRRQGPYEQYF. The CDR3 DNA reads TGTGCCAGCAGCCGACGACAGGGACCATACGAGCAGTACTTC.